This TCR beta chain is drawn from a study of CD8+ T cells in alopecia areata. Study information: Tofacitinib was taken orally by treated patients, and the dose was 5 to 10 mg twice daily.

Treatment specified: oral pan-JAK inhibitor, 5-10 mg twice daily. As for this clone: The antigen remains undetermined.

Study conclusions and caveats: The link between baseline CD8+ expansion and response remains uncertain with one nonresponder. There were many expanded lesional clones persisting in scalp and blood during tofacitinib.

The ends were cut back, 0 bases at V and 0 bases at J, with 18 bases in the middle. Germline V gene lookup returns CDR1 LGHNA and CDR2 YNFKEQ. The CDR3 contains 18 residues. It was cDNA, reverse transcribed from extracted RNA, that served as the sequencing template. Profiled with immunoSEQ multiplex PCR; TCRdb holds only in-frame clones, not every one. Of about 180,000 clones detected, 58% appear once; the ten largest clones hold roughly 16%. The sequencing here drew on CD4+ T cells sorted from blood, taken at approximately week 56, from a patient treated with tofacitinib. This chain joins TRBV4-2 and TRBJ2-7; no definite D call. This receptor was identified in a human donor with alopecia areata. This chain's CDR3 is CASSQDLASSIYSYEQYF. The CDR3 bases are TGTGCCAGCAGCCAAGATTTGGCAAGCAGCATCTACTCCTACGAGCAGTACTTC.